This T cell receptor beta chain was recorded in a study of T-cell reconstitution after alpha-beta-depleted transplantation in children. This clonotype appeared a few times. The authors prepared the TCRbeta library with unique molecular identifiers. TCRdb recomputed calls from the PCR reads with MiXCR, one row per CDR3 protein. Of around 600,000 distinct CDR3 sequences detected, roughly 17% appear once; the ten largest clones hold about 1.1%. V lost 2 bases and J lost 8, with 15 bases in between. Germline V gene lookup returns CDR1 SGHTA and CDR2 FQGNSA. The CDR3 extends over 14 amino acids. The sequencing here drew on PBMCs from the stem cell graft donor, taken from the stem cell graft. This TCR was recovered from a human donor who donated a stem cell graft to a child with acute myeloid leukemia. The gene calls are TRBV7-2 and TRBJ1-2; D gene ambiguous. DNA of the CDR3: TGTGCCAGCAGCTTAAATCTGGGTGCGGGAGGCTACACCTTC. Its translation: CASSLNLGAGGYTF.